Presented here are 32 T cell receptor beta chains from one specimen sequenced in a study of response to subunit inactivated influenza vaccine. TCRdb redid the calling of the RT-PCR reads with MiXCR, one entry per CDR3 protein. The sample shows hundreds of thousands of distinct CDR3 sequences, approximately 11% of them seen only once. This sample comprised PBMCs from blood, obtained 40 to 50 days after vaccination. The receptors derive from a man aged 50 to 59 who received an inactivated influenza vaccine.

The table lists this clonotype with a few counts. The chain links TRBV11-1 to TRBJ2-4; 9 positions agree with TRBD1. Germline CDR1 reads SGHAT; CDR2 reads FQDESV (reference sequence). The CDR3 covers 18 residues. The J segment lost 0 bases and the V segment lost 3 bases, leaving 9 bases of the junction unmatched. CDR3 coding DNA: TGTGCCAGCAGCTTCACAGGGGGCCTCTCAATAGCCAAAAACATTCAGTACTTC. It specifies CASSFTGGLSIAKNIQYF.

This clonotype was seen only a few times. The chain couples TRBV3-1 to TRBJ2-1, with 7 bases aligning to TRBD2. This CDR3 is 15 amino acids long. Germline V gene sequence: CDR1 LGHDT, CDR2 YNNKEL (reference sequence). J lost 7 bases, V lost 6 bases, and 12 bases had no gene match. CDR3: CASSLQTSLGNEQFF. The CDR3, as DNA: TGTGCCAGCAGTCTACAGACTAGCCTGGGAAATGAGCAGTTCTTC.

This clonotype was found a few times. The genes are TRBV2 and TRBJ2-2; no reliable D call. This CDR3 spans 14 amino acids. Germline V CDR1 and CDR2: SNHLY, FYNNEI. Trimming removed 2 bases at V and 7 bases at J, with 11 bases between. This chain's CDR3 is CASSEFGIDGELFF. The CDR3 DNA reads TGTGCCAGCAGTGAATTTGGTATTGACGGGGAGCTGTTTTTT.

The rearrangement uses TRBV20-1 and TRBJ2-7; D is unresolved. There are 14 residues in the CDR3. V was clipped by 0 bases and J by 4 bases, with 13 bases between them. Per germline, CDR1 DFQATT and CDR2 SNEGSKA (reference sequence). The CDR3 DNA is TGCAGTGCTAGAGATCTCTCCTACCGATACGAGCAGTACTTC. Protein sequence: CSARDLSYRYEQYF.

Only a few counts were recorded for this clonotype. The CDR3 DNA is TGTGCCAGCAACAAGGGAGGGTCTGGGGAGCTGTTTTTT. It encodes CASNKGGSGELFF. The rearrangement joins TRBV25-1 to TRBJ2-2, with TRBD2 matching over 7 bases. The CDR3 spans 13 residues. Trimming removed 7 bases from V and 8 bases from J; junction bases left unmatched: 7. CDR1 and CDR2 from the germline V gene are MGHDK and SYGVNS. Full variable domain (rest looked up from reference TRBV25-1 and TRBJ2-2): EADIYQTPRYLVIGTGKKITLECSQTMGHDKMYWYQQDPGMELHLIHYSYGVNSTEKGDLSSESTVSRIRTEHFPLTLESARPSHTSQYLCASNKGGSGELFFGEGSRLTVL.

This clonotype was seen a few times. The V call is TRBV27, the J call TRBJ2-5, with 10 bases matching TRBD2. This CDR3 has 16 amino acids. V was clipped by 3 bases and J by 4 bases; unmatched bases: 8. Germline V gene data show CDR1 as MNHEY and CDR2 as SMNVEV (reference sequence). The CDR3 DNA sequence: TGTGCCAGCAGTTTCGTAGCGGGGGGATCTGGAGAGACCCAGTACTTC. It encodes CASSFVAGGSGETQYF.

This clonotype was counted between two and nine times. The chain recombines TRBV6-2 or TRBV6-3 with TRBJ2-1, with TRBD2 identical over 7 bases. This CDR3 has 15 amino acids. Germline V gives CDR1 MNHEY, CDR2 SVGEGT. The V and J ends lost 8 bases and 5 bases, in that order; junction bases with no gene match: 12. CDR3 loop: CASYGFGLADNEQFF. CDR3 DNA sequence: TGTGCCAGCTACGGGTTCGGGCTAGCGGACAATGAGCAGTTCTTC.

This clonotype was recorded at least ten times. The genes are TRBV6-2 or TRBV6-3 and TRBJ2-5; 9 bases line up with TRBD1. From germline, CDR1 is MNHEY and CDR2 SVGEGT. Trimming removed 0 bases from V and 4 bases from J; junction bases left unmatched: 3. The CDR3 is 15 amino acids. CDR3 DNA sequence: TGTGCCAGCAGTTACTCCGGGACAGGGCTAGAGACCCAGTACTTC. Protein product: CASSYSGTGLETQYF.

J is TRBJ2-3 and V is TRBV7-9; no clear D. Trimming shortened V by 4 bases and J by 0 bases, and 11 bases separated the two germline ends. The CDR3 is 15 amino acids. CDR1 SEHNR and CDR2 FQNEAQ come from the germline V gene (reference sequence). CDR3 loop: CASSSVLYSTDTQYF. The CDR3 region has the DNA TGTGCCAGCAGCTCAGTTCTCTATAGCACAGATACGCAGTATTTT.

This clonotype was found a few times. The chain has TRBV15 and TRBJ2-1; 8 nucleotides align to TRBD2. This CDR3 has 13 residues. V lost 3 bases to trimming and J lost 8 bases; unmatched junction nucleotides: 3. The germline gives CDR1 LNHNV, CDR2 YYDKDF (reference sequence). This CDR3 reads CATSRRAGDEQFF. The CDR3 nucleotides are TGTGCCACCAGCAGGAGAGCGGGGGATGAGCAGTTCTTC.

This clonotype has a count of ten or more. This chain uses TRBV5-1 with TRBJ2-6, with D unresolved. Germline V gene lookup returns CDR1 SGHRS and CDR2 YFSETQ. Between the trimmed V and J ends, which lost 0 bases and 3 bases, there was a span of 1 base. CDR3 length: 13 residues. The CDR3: CASSLDGANVLTF. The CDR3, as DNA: TGCGCCAGCAGCTTGGATGGGGCCAACGTCCTGACTTTC.

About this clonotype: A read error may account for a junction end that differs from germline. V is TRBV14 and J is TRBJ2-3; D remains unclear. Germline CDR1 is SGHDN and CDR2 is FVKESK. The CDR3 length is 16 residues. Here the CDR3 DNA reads TGTGCCAGCAGCCAAGATCGGACCTATCGCACGGATACGCAGTATTTT. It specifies CASSQDRTYRTDTQYF.

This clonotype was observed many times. CDR3 loop: CSARDTRRVEKLFF. The CDR3 DNA is TGCAGTGCTAGAGATACTCGGAGGGTTGAAAAACTGTTTTTT. This chain links TRBV20-1 with TRBJ1-4; D is unresolved. V lost 0 bases and J 7 bases, leaving 12 bases between the germline ends. CDR1 DFQATT and CDR2 SNEGSKA come from the germline V gene (reference sequence). This CDR3 region has 14 residues.

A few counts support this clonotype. The CDR3 region is CASSYTNPTTGNTEAFF. The CDR3 nucleotides are TGTGCCAGCAGTTACACAAACCCAACGACAGGGAACACTGAAGCTTTCTTT. The gene calls are TRBV6-2 or TRBV6-3 and TRBJ1-1, with D perhaps TRBD1 (6 bases). The CDR3 length is 17 residues. V lost 2 bases and J lost 1, with 17 bases in between. Germline V gene data show CDR1 as MNHEY and CDR2 as SVGEGT.

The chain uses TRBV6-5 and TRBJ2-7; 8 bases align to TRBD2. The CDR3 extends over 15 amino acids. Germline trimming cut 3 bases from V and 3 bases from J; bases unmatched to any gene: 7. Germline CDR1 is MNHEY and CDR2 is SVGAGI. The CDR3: CASSYSGRALYEQYF. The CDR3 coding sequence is TGTGCCAGCAGTTATTCCGGGAGGGCCCTCTACGAGCAGTACTTC.

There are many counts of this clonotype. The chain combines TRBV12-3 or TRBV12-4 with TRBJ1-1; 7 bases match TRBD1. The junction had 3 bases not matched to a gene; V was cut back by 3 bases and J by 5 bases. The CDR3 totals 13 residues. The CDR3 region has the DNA TGTGCCAGCAGTTTCTCAGGGGGAACTGAAGCTTTCTTT. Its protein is CASSFSGGTEAFF.

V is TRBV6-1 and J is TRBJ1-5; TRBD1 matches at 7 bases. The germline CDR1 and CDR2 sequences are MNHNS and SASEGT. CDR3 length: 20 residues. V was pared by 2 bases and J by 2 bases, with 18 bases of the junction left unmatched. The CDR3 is CASSEPLFNGEGAGNQPQHF. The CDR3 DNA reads TGTGCCAGCAGTGAACCCCTGTTCAATGGGGAGGGGGCGGGCAATCAGCCCCAGCATTTT.

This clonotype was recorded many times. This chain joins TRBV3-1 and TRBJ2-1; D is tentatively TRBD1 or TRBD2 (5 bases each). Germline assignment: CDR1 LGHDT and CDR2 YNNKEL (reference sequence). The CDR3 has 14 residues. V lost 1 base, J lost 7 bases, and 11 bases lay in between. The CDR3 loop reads CASSQAPGSNEQFF. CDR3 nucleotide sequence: TGTGCCAGCAGCCAAGCGCCAGGGAGTAATGAGCAGTTCTTC.

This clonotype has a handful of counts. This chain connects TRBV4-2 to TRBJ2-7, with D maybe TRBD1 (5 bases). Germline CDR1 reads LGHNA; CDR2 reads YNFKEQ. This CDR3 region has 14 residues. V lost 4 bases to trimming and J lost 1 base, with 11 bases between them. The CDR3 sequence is CASSRNRPSYEQYF. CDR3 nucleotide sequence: TGTGCCAGCAGCCGAAACAGGCCTTCCTACGAGCAGTACTTC.

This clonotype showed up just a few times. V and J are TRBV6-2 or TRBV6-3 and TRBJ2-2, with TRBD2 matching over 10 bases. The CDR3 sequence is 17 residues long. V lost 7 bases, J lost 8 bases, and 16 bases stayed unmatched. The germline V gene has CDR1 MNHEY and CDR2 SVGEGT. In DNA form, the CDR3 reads TGTGCCAGCAAGCCTGACGGCGGACTAGCGGTGGGTGGGGAGCTGTTTTTT. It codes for CASKPDGGLAVGGELFF.

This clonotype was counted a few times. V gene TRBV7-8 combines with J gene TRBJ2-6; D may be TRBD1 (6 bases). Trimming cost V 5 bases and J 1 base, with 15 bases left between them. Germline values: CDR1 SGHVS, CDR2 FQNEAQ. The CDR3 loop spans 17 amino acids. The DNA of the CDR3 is TGTGCCAGCAGCCAAGGACAGTTCCCTTCTGGGGCCAACGTCCTGACTTTC. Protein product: CASSQGQFPSGANVLTF.

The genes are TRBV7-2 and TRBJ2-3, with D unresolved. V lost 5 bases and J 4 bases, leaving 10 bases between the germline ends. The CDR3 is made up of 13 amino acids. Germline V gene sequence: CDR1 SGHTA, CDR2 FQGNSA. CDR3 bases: TGTGCCAGCAGCACAACCGGCGCAGATACGCAGTATTTT. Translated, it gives CASSTTGADTQYF.

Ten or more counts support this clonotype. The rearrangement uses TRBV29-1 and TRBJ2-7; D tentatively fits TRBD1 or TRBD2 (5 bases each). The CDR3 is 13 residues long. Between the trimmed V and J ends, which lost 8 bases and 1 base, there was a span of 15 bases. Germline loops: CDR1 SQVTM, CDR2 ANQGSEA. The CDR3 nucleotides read TGCAGCATCTGGGACGGAGGATCCTACGAGCAGTACTTC. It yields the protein CSIWDGGSYEQYF.

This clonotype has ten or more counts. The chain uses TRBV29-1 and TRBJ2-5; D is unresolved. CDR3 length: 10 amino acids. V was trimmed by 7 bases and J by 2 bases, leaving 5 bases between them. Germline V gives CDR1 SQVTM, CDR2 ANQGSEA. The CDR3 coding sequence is TGCAGCGCCAAGCAAGAGACCCAGTACTTC. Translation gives CSAKQETQYF.

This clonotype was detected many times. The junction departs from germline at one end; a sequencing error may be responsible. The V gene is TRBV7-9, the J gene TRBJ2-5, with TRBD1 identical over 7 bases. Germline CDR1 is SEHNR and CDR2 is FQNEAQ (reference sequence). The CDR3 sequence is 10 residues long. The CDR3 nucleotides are TGTGCCAGCAGCGACGGGACAGCCACCTTC. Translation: CASSDGTATF.

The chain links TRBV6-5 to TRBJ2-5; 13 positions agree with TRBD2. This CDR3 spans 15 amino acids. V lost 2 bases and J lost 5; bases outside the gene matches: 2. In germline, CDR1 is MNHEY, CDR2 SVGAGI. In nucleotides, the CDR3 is TGTGCCAGCAGTTACCCGACTAGCGGGGGGGAGACCCAGTACTTC. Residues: CASSYPTSGGETQYF.

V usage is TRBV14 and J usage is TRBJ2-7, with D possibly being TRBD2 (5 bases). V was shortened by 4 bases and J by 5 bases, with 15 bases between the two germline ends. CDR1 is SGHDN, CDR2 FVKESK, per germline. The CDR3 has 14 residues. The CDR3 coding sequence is TGTGCCAGCAGCCCCCTAGGACGGGGTCACGAGCAGTACTTC. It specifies CASSPLGRGHEQYF.

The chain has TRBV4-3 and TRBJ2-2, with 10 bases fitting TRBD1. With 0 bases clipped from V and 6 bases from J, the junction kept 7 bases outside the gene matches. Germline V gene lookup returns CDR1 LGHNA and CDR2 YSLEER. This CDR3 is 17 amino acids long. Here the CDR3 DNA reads TGCGCCAGCAGCCAAGATTTGTGGGACAGGGGCCCCGGGGAGCTGTTTTTT. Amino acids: CASSQDLWDRGPGELFF.

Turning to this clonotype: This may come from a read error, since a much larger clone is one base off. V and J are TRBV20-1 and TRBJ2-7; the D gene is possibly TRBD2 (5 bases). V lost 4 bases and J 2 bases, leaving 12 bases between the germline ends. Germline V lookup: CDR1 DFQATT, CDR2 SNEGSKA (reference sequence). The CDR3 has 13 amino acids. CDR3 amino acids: CSAKADLTYEQYF. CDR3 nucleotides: TGCAGTGCTAAAGCGGACCTGACCTACGAGCAGTACTTC.

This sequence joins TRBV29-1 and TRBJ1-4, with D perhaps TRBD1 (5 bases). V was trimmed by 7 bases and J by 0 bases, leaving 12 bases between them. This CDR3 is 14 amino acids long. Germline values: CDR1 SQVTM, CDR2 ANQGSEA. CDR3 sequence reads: CSAGGGATNEKLFF. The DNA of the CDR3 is TGCAGCGCCGGGGGAGGGGCAACTAATGAAAAACTGTTTTTT.

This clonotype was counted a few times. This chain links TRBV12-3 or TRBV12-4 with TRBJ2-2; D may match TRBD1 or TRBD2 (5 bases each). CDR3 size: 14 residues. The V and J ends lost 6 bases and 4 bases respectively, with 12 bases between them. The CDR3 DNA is TGTGCCAGCAGAGGGGCAGGGACCACCGGGGAGCTGTTTTTT. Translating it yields CASRGAGTTGELFF.

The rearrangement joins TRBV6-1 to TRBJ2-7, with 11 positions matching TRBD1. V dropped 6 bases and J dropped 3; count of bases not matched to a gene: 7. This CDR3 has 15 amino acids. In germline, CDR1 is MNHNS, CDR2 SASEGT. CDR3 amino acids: CASRPPGQGDYEQYF. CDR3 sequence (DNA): TGTGCCAGCAGACCCCCGGGACAGGGGGACTACGAGCAGTACTTC.